This T cell receptor beta chain was sequenced for a study of a mutant IDH1 vaccine in newly diagnosed glioma. Turning to the study itself: Beginning 4-6 weeks after radiotherapy alone, or with temozolomide cycles, vaccination took place.

Specified time point: week 5, during vaccination. What each vaccine dose contained was 300 ug of mutant IDH1 20-mer peptide, accompanied by topical imiquimod. In regard to this clone: Its antigen is undetermined.

Trimming removed 5 bases at V and 4 bases at J, with 21 bases between. Germline CDR1 and CDR2: SGHTA and FQGNSA. This CDR3 comprises 16 residues. Profiling relied on immunoSEQ multiplex PCR, and the TCRdb table lists in-frame clones only, not all of them. The table has 35,000 or so clones, approximately 83% seen once; the top ten hold more than 20%. The chain joins TRBV7-2 to TRBJ2-7; D possibly matches TRBD1 or TRBD2 (5 bases each). The starting material was PBMCs, obtained from a glioma patient whose treatment included an IDH1 peptide vaccine. This receptor was obtained from a man aged 25-40 years with glioma. CDR3 residues: CASSRAGSLEGYEQYF. CDR3 DNA: TGTGCCAGCAGCCGTGCAGGGTCCCTAGAGGGGTACGAGCAGTACTTC. The complete variable domain, with remaining parts taken from reference TRBV7-2 and TRBJ2-7, reads GAGVSQSPSNKVTEKGKDVELRCDPISGHTALYWYRQSLGQGLEFLIYFQGNSAPDKSGLPSDRFSAERTGGSVSTLTIQRTQQEDSAVYLCASSRAGSLEGYEQYFGPGTRLTVT.